This T cell receptor (beta chain) was captured by sequencing in a study of cytomegalovirus exposure and HLA in healthy donors. The V and J ends lost 2 bases and 1 base respectively, with 9 bases between them. Looked up from germline, CDR1 is SGHRS and CDR2 is YFSETQ. The length of the CDR3 is 14 residues. It was with 60 Vbeta and 13 Jbeta primers that the PCR ran. Clones were sequenced by immunoSEQ multiplex PCR, and TCRdb holds only the in-frame ones, with some missing. This table has about 170,000 clones, 62% appearing once. Study-wide results and limits: Sequencing likely produced, as an artifact, a cluster of highly shared sequence variants. Later, an analysis found that common viral pathogens appeared to be linked with several of the most significant clusters.

There are a few counts of this clone. The antigen remains undetermined. The chain couples TRBV5-1 to TRBJ1-2; weak D call: TRBD1 (5 bases). This receptor was obtained from a man in his forties in good health and CMV-seronegative. The specimen sequenced was PBMCs. The CDR3 sequence: CASSFTTDNYGYTF. CDR3 nucleotides: TGCGCCAGCAGCTTCACGACAGATAACTATGGCTACACCTTC.